These 19 T cell receptor beta chains originate from one sample sequenced in a study of post-analysis software for immune sequencing data. TCR beta libraries were prepared from cDNA with unique molecular identifiers. TCRdb re-called the PCR reads with MiXCR, one entry per CDR3 protein. Among a few hundred thousand distinct CDR3 sequences, about 39% were seen once, and the ten largest hold under 9%. Study conclusions and caveats: The study found TRBV5-6, TRBV5-1 and TRBV20-1 among four to six TRBV segments more frequent in patients than controls.

The antigens for these receptors are not known. The source material was blood. These receptors were obtained from a girl aged 2 to 9 with multiple sclerosis.

The chain has TRBV3-1 and TRBJ2-1; 7 positions match TRBD2. CDR3 size: 13 residues. J gave up 10 bases and V 2 bases, and 5 bases lay outside the gene matches. Germline V gene sequence: CDR1 LGHDT, CDR2 YNNKEL (reference sequence). CDR3 sequence (DNA): TGTGCCAGCAGCCAACCGGGGGGTAGGGAGCAGTTCTTC. Translation gives CASSQPGGREQFF.

This clonotype showed up just a few times. V gene TRBV29-1 combines with J gene TRBJ1-2; 12 bases fit TRBD1. CDR1 is SQVTM, CDR2 ANQGSEA, per germline. With 6 bases clipped from V and 3 bases from J, the junction kept 8 bases outside the gene matches. This CDR3 is built from 15 residues. The CDR3 nucleotides are TGCAGCGTAACGGGGGGGACAGGGGGCGACTATGGCTACACCTTC. Amino acids: CSVTGGTGGDYGYTF.

V gene TRBV12-3 or TRBV12-4 combines with J gene TRBJ2-3; TRBD1 matches at 8 bases. The CDR3 totals 17 residues. The junction had 15 bases not matched to a gene; V was cut back by 7 bases and J by 3 bases. In DNA form, the CDR3 reads TGTGCCAGCAAGAGGTATTCTCCGGACAGGGTAACAGATACGCAGTATTTT. Residues: CASKRYSPDRVTDTQYF.

This clonotype appeared once. This rearrangement joins TRBV11-2 to TRBJ2-6; D is ambiguous. Between the trimmed V and J ends, which lost 8 bases and 0 bases, there was a span of 14 bases. The CDR3 covers 16 residues. Germline V CDR1 and CDR2: SGHAT, FQNNGV. The CDR3 DNA sequence: TGTGCCAGCTTCGCTAAGGGTCTCTCTGGGGCCAACGTCCTGACTTTC. Encoded protein: CASFAKGLSGANVLTF.

The gene calls are TRBV6-2 or TRBV6-3 and TRBJ2-1, with D perhaps being TRBD1 or TRBD2 (5 bases each). Germline values: CDR1 MNHEY, CDR2 SVGEGT. The CDR3 contains 15 residues. The V gene lost 8 bases and the J gene lost 0 bases, with 14 bases spanning the gap. CDR3 nucleotide sequence: TGTGCCAGCGGAAAAGAGGGGAGCTCCTACAATGAGCAGTTCTTC. Translated: CASGKEGSSYNEQFF.

This clonotype showed up just a few times. The rearrangement uses TRBV18 and TRBJ1-1, with D possibly matching TRBD1 (5 bases). This CDR3 region has 14 residues. V was pared by 6 bases and J by 1 base, with 12 bases between. Germline values: CDR1 KGHSH, CDR2 LQKENI. The chain's CDR3 is CASSRSGGNTEAFF. CDR3 nucleotides: TGTGCCAGCTCCAGGAGCGGGGGGAACACTGAAGCTTTCTTT.

The rearrangement links TRBV18 to TRBJ2-7; D is undetermined. Per the germline V gene, CDR1 is KGHSH and CDR2 is LQKENI. Trimming removed 2 bases from V and 2 bases from J, with 10 bases in between. The CDR3 runs 14 residues. The DNA for the CDR3 is TGTGCCAGCTCACCAGTGACGAGGACCTACGAGCAGTACTTC. It encodes CASSPVTRTYEQYF. Variable domain in full (rest from reference TRBV18 and TRBJ2-7): NAGVMQNPRHLVRRRGQEARLRCSPMKGHSHVYWYRQLPEEGLKFMVYLQKENIIDESGMPKERFSAEFPKEGPSILRIQQVVRGDSAAYFCASSPVTRTYEQYFGPGTRLTVT.

In its sample, this clonotype was seen a few times. The chain joins TRBV29-1 to TRBJ1-2; D is undetermined. The CDR3 runs 12 residues. V lost 4 bases, J lost 3 bases, and 9 bases lay in between. The germline CDR1 and CDR2 sequences are SQVTM and ANQGSEA. The CDR3 sequence: CSVVQSYYGYTF. Here the CDR3 DNA reads TGCAGCGTTGTTCAGAGCTACTATGGCTACACCTTC.

This clonotype was picked up a small number of times. The CDR3, as DNA: TGCAGTGCTAGAGATTTGGGGGAAGATTACGAGCAGTACTTC. This gives the protein CSARDLGEDYEQYF. The gene calls are TRBV20-1 and TRBJ2-7; the D call may be TRBD1 or TRBD2 (5 bases each). Per the germline V gene, CDR1 is DFQATT and CDR2 is SNEGSKA (reference sequence). The CDR3 runs 14 residues. V lost 0 bases and J 4 bases, leaving 13 bases between the germline ends.

The rearrangement links TRBV29-1 to TRBJ2-1; the match to TRBD1 covers 9 bases. Per germline, CDR1 SQVTM and CDR2 ANQGSEA. V was clipped by 2 bases and J by 3 bases; unmatched bases: 5. This CDR3 region has 15 residues. In nucleotides, the CDR3 is TGCAGCGTTGAACCACAGGGGGCGGTCTACAATGAGCAGTTCTTC. Residues: CSVEPQGAVYNEQFF.

The genes are TRBV11-2 and TRBJ2-4; TRBD2 agrees at 8 bases. Germline V CDR1 and CDR2: SGHAT, FQNNGV. V lost 5 bases, J lost 15 bases, and 15 bases stayed unmatched. CDR3 length: 14 amino acids. CDR3 residues: CASSLGVAGLYLYF. In DNA form, the CDR3 reads TGTGCCAGCAGCCTTGGTGTAGCGGGGCTTTATCTGTACTTC.

This clonotype occurred a few times. This sequence joins TRBV6-6 and TRBJ2-3; D gene uncertain. Germline lookup yields CDR1 MNHNY and CDR2 SVGAGI (reference sequence). There are 13 residues in the CDR3. Trimming took 3 bases from V and 6 from J, leaving 10 bases between them. CDR3: CASSYRAQDTQYF. The CDR3 nucleotides are TGTGCCAGCAGTTATCGGGCGCAGGATACGCAGTATTTT.

This clonotype was seen a few times. The chain has TRBV4-1 and TRBJ1-4; possibly TRBD1 for D (6 bases). V was pared by 6 bases and J by 8 bases, with 16 bases between. The CDR3 spans 14 residues. CDR1 is MGHRA and CDR2 is YSYEKL in the germline V gene. As DNA, the CDR3 is TGCGCCAGCAGTCTTACAGGGAGGGAGGAAAAACTGTTTTTT. Translation: CASSLTGREEKLFF.

V and J are TRBV29-1 and TRBJ2-7; no reliable D call. Trimming took 3 bases from V and 5 from J, leaving 8 bases between them. The CDR3 is 11 residues long. Germline values: CDR1 SQVTM, CDR2 ANQGSEA. The CDR3 DNA sequence: TGCAGCGTTGATGTCGTCGACGAGCAGTACTTC. This sequence encodes CSVDVVDEQYF.

The DNA for the CDR3 is TGCAGTGCTAAGACAGGAAGCACAGATACGCAGTATTTT. Translated: CSAKTGSTDTQYF. V is TRBV20-1 and J is TRBJ2-3; a possible D gene is TRBD1 (6 bases). This CDR3 spans 13 amino acids. V gave up 4 bases and J gave up 0 bases, with 8 bases separating them. Looked up from germline, CDR1 is DFQATT and CDR2 is SNEGSKA (reference sequence).

V usage is TRBV19 and J usage is TRBJ2-3; 13 nucleotides line up with TRBD2. Germline V gene data show CDR1 as LNHDA and CDR2 as SQIVND (reference sequence). The CDR3 is made up of 19 amino acids. J lost 1 base, V lost 3 bases, and 10 bases had no gene match. CDR3 in amino acids: CASSIQGLAGVGGTDTQYF. In DNA form, the CDR3 reads TGTGCCAGTAGTATCCAAGGACTAGCGGGAGTTGGAGGCACAGATACGCAGTATTTT.

This chain connects TRBV6-5 to TRBJ2-5, with D unresolved. V dropped 5 bases and J dropped 5 bases, with 12 bases sitting between them. Germline V gives CDR1 MNHEY, CDR2 SVGAGI. The CDR3 consists of 13 residues. CDR3 DNA sequence: TGTGCCAGCAGTAAGACCCACTGGGAGACCCAGTACTTC. Translation gives CASSKTHWETQYF.

This clonotype was seen only a few times. The chain combines TRBV20-1 with TRBJ2-7, with unresolved D. The CDR3 sequence is 13 residues long. V was cut by 5 bases and J by 3 bases, with 14 bases left in between. CDR1 is DFQATT and CDR2 is SNEGSKA in the germline V gene (reference sequence). The CDR3 DNA sequence: TGCAGTGCTTTGGCCTTAGGATTCTACGAGCAGTACTTC. This encodes CSALALGFYEQYF.

This clonotype was seen a few times. The rearrangement links TRBV7-2 to TRBJ1-4, with 8 bases matching TRBD1. Germline assignment: CDR1 SGHTA and CDR2 FQGNSA. V lost 1 base, J lost 8 bases, and 9 bases stayed unmatched. This CDR3 is built from 16 residues. This CDR3 reads CASSLGTGRGQEKLFF. The CDR3 DNA reads TGTGCCAGCAGCTTAGGGACAGGGCGAGGCCAGGAAAAACTGTTTTTT.